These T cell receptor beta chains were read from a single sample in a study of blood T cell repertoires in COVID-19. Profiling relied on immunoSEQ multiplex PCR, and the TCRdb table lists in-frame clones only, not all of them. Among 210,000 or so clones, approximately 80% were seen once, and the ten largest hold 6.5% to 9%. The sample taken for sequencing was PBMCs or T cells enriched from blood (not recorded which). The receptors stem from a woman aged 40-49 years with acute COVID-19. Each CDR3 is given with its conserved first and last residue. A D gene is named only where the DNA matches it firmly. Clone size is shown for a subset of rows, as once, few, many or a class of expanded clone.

TGTGCCAGCAGGCTTAGGGACACACCGGGGGGGCACTTGAATGAGCAGTTCTTC	CASRLRDTPGGHLNEQFF	TRBJ2-1	18	NA	TRBD2	TRBV28
TGTGCCTGGAGGGGCTTGAACACCGGGGAGCTGTTTTTT	CAWRGLNTGELFF	TRBJ2-2	13	NA	NA	TRBV30
TGTGCCAGCAGCTCAGCTCGGACAGGGACGAACATTCAGTACTTC	CASSSARTGTNIQYF	TRBJ2-4	15	NA	TRBD1	TRBV7-9
TGCGCCAGCAGTGACCCTTCCCGGGACAGCCTAAAATATAGCAATCAGCCCCAGCATTTT	CASSDPSRDSLKYSNQPQHF	TRBJ1-5	20	few	TRBD1	TRBV10-1
TGTGCCAGCAGCTCCGTTGGGACTAGCGGATACCAAGAGACCCAGTACTTC	CASSSVGTSGYQETQYF	TRBJ2-5	17	once	TRBD2	TRBV7-9
TGTGCCAGCAGAGAGGATCGGTCGAATCAGCCCCAGCATTTT	CASREDRSNQPQHF	TRBJ1-5	14	once	NA	TRBV28
TGCAGTGCTAGTGAGGACAGGGGGGAAGAGTCTTTCTTT	CSASEDRGEESFF	TRBJ1-1	13	NA	TRBD1	TRBV20-1
TGCGCCAGCAGCCAAGCCAGCGGGGGTACCTACAATGAGCAGTTCTTC	CASSQASGGTYNEQFF	TRBJ2-1	16	NA	TRBD2	TRBV4-1
TGTGCCAGCAGCCAATTGGGGGGAGTTTTGGAGACCCAGTACTTC	CASSQLGGVLETQYF	TRBJ2-5	15	NA	NA	TRBV3-1/TRBV3-2
TGTGCCAGTATGAGCTCCGGAGGGACAGGGGGGCTGTTTTTT	CASMSSGGTGGLFF	TRBJ2-2	14	NA	TRBD1	TRBV6-5
TGTGCCAGCACGCAGCGGTCCCATTCACCCCTCCACTTT	CASTQRSHSPLHF	TRBJ1-6	13	many	NA	TRBV2
TGCGCCAGCACCCAAGACATCGACGCCGGGGAGCTGTTTTTT	CASTQDIDAGELFF	TRBJ2-2	14	NA	NA	TRBV10-1
TGTGCCAGCAACAAGTATGGCTACACCTTC	CASNKYGYTF	TRBJ1-2	10	NA	NA	TRBV6-5
TGCGCCAGCAGACCACTAGCGGGGGGCCGTAGCTCCTACAATGAGCAGTTCTTC	CASRPLAGGRSSYNEQFF	TRBJ2-1	18	NA	TRBD2	TRBV10-1
TGTGCCAGCAGCCAAGTCTCCAGGGGAACTAATGAAAAACTGTTTTTT	CASSQVSRGTNEKLFF	TRBJ1-4	16	few	NA	TRBV4-2
TGTGCCAGCAGTTTAGAGGGGGCTGGCTACGAGCAGTACTTC	CASSLEGAGYEQYF	TRBJ2-7	14	NA	TRBD1	TRBV28
TGTGCCAGCTCACCGAGAGGGACAGGCTATGGCTACACCTTC	CASSPRGTGYGYTF	TRBJ1-2	14	NA	TRBD1	TRBV18